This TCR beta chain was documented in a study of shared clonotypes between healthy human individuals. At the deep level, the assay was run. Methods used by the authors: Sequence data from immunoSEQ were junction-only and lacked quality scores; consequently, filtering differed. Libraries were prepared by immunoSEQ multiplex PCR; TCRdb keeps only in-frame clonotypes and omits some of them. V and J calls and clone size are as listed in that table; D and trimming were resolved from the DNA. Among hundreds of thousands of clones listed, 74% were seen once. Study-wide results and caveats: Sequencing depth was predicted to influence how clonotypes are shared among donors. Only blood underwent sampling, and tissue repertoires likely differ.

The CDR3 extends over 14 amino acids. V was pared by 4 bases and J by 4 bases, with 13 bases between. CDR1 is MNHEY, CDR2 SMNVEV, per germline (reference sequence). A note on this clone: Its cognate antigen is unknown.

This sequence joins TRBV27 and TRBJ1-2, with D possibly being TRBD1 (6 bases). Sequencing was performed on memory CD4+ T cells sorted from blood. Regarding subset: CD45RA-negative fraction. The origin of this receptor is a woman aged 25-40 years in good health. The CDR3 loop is CASSSNREGYGYTF. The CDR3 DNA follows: TGTGCCAGCAGTTCGAACAGGGAGGGCTATGGCTACACCTTC.